Shown below are 20 T cell receptor beta chains from a single sample sequenced in a study of shared clonotypes between healthy human individuals. Repertoires were generated with immunoSEQ multiplex PCR, while TCRdb's copy carries only in-frame clones and drops some. The sample shows 730,000 or so clones, roughly 78% of them seen only once. Sequenced: memory CD4+ T cells sorted from blood. Subset here: CD45RA-negative fraction. The receptor source for this set is a woman aged 25-40 years in good health.

V gene TRBV28 combines with J gene TRBJ1-4, with D possibly matching TRBD1 (6 bases). The CDR3 spans 15 residues. The ends were cut back, 7 bases at V and 8 bases at J, with 20 bases in the middle. Germline lookup yields CDR1 MDHEN and CDR2 SYDVKM. The CDR3 DNA is TGTGCCAGCACGGACAGACAATCGGTGAGGGAAAAACTGTTTTTT. Protein sequence: CASTDRQSVREKLFF. Together with reference TRBV28 and TRBJ1-4, the CDR3 gives the full variable domain: DVKVTQSSRYLVKRTGEKVFLECVQDMDHENMFWYRQDPGLGLRLIYFSYDVKMKEKGDIPEGYSVSREKKERFSLILESASTNQTSMYLCASTDRQSVREKLFFGSGTQLSVL.

This clone was seen repeatedly, ten times or more. Here the CDR3 reads CASSLARSATQYF. In DNA, the CDR3 is TGTGCCAGCAGCTTAGCGCGAAGTGCGACCCAGTACTTC. The chain couples TRBV7-2 to TRBJ2-5; no definite D call. In germline, CDR1 is SGHTA, CDR2 FQGNSA. This CDR3 is built from 13 residues. Trimming took off 0 bases at V and 7 bases at J, with 9 bases between the two ends.

This clone has more than one count but fewer than ten. Other DNA sequences in the same sample also yield this CDR3. This chain joins TRBV6-5 and TRBJ1-5; 7 bases map to TRBD1. With 6 bases clipped from V and 2 bases from J, the junction kept 4 bases outside the gene matches. CDR1 is MNHEY and CDR2 is SVGAGI in the germline V gene. CDR3 length: 14 amino acids. In DNA, the CDR3 is TGTGCCAGCAGCTTTGACAGGGGCAATCAGCCCCAGCATTTT. Protein sequence: CASSFDRGNQPQHF.

V is TRBV2 and J is TRBJ1-4; possible D gene TRBD1, 5 bases. The CDR3 contains 14 residues. V was pared by 6 bases and J by 7 bases, with 15 bases between. Looked up from germline, CDR1 is SNHLY and CDR2 is FYNNEI. This CDR3 is CASRLDRGAEKLFF. The CDR3 region has the DNA TGTGCCAGCAGATTAGACAGAGGCGCTGAAAAACTGTTTTTT.

The chain joins TRBV18 to TRBJ1-5; D is ambiguous. V was trimmed by 6 bases and J by 0 bases, leaving 12 bases between them. The CDR3 extends over 15 amino acids. Germline CDR1 reads KGHSH; CDR2 reads LQKENI. CDR3 coding DNA: TGTGCCAGCTCGACTGGACGGAATAGCAATCAGCCCCAGCATTTT. Translated, it gives CASSTGRNSNQPQHF.

The V and J genes are TRBV28 and TRBJ1-1; D perhaps matches TRBD1 (5 bases). V lost 7 bases, J lost 8 bases, and 23 bases lay in between. The CDR3 spans 15 residues. The V gene's germline CDR1 is MDHEN and CDR2 SYDVKM. CDR3 loop: CASKPAGTIKMEAFF. The CDR3 DNA reads as TGTGCCAGCAAACCTGCCGGGACCATTAAAATGGAAGCTTTCTTT.

The V and J genes are TRBV20-1 and TRBJ2-7; D call uncertain. There are 11 residues in the CDR3. V lost 8 bases and J lost 4, with 12 bases in between. CDR1 DFQATT and CDR2 SNEGSKA come from the germline V gene (reference sequence). The CDR3 sequence: CSSSQLYEQYF. The DNA of the CDR3 is TGCAGTTCCAGTCAACTTTACGAGCAGTACTTC.

The sample holds one count of this clone. V gene TRBV4-2 combines with J gene TRBJ2-1, with 9 bases that match TRBD2. Germline V gene data show CDR1 as LGHNA and CDR2 as YNFKEQ. The CDR3 length is 16 residues. Unmatched junction bases numbered 5, after V lost 0 bases and J lost 5 bases. Here the CDR3 DNA reads TGTGCCAGCAGCCAAGAGGGGGCTAGCGGGGACAATGAGCAGTTCTTC. Amino acid sequence: CASSQEGASGDNEQFF.

The chain links TRBV10-3 to TRBJ1-1; no definite D call. The CDR3 is 12 residues long. Germline assignment: CDR1 ENHRY and CDR2 SYGVKD. V was clipped by 3 bases and J by 10 bases, with 12 bases between them. DNA of the CDR3: TGTGCCATCAGTGATGGGGAAATCGGAGCTTTCTTT. Protein product: CAISDGEIGAFF.

The rearrangement uses TRBV6-6 and TRBJ1-1; no clear D gene. Germline lookup yields CDR1 MNHNY and CDR2 SVGAGI (reference sequence). V was pared by 8 bases and J by 1 base, with 11 bases between. The CDR3 has 13 residues. Here the CDR3 reads CASRLMTNTEAFF. CDR3 sequence (DNA): TGTGCCAGCCGCCTTATGACGAACACTGAAGCTTTCTTT.

This clone has a handful of counts. The chain uses TRBV18 and TRBJ2-7; 7 bases line up with TRBD1. Germline V gene sequence: CDR1 KGHSH, CDR2 LQKENI. The CDR3 runs to 14 residues. Trimming at V came to 6 bases and at J to 6 bases, leaving 11 bases not matched to a gene. The CDR3 DNA sequence: TGTGCCAGCTCGGATATGGGACAGAGGGGCGAGCAGTACTTC. Amino acid sequence: CASSDMGQRGEQYF.

V gene TRBV27 combines with J gene TRBJ1-5, with a weak D call TRBD1 (6 bases). The CDR3 consists of 16 residues. The V end lost 6 bases, the J end lost 2 bases, and 17 bases lay between the germline ends. Looked up from germline, CDR1 is MNHEY and CDR2 is SMNVEV (reference sequence). The DNA of the CDR3 is TGTGCCAGCAGACCTTTAACAGGGAGTGGCAATCAGCCCCAGCATTTT. Translating it yields CASRPLTGSGNQPQHF.

The chain links TRBV11-2 to TRBJ2-7; 15 nucleotides agree with TRBD2. This CDR3 region has 19 residues. CDR1 is SGHAT and CDR2 is FQNNGV in the germline V gene. The J segment lost 3 bases and the V segment lost 4 bases, leaving 13 bases of the junction unmatched. The DNA of the CDR3 is TGTGCCAGCAGCTCTTTATACGGGACTAGCGGGGGGAAAAGCTACGAGCAGTACTTC. It translates to CASSSLYGTSGGKSYEQYF.

This chain joins TRBV7-2 and TRBJ2-1; D is uncertain. From germline, CDR1 is SGHTA and CDR2 FQGNSA. The CDR3 has 12 amino acids. The ends were cut back, 5 bases at V and 9 bases at J, with 11 bases in the middle. CDR3 bases: TGTGCCAGCAGCCCTTATACAGTTGAGCAGTTCTTC. Protein sequence: CASSPYTVEQFF.

This rearrangement joins TRBV13 to TRBJ1-3, with 7 positions matching TRBD1. V was pared by 4 bases and J by 4 bases, with 4 bases of the junction left unmatched. Germline CDR1 is PRHDT and CDR2 is FYEKMQ (reference sequence). CDR3 length: 14 residues. The DNA of the CDR3 is TGTGCCAGCAGCTCGGACAGGCGAGGAAACACCATATATTTT. It codes for CASSSDRRGNTIYF.

In its sample, this clone was seen a few times. This chain connects TRBV7-3 to TRBJ2-1; 10 nucleotides agree with TRBD1. The CDR3 runs 15 residues. Germline V gene lookup returns CDR1 SGHTA and CDR2 FQGTGA. Trimming removed 4 bases from V and 7 bases from J; junction bases left unmatched: 7. CDR3 in amino acids: CASSSDRGRWNEQFF. CDR3 DNA: TGTGCCAGCAGCTCAGACAGGGGGCGTTGGAATGAGCAGTTCTTC. The full variable domain, with the rest looked up from reference TRBV7-3 and TRBJ2-1, is GAGVSQTPSNKVTEKGKYVELRCDPISGHTALYWYRQSLGQGPEFLIYFQGTGAADDSGLPNDRFFAVRPEGSVSTLKIQRTERGDSAVYLCASSSDRGRWNEQFFGPGTRLTVL.

This chain uses TRBV5-5 with TRBJ2-3; 11 nucleotides match TRBD1. The J segment lost 8 bases and the V segment lost 4 bases, leaving 6 bases of the junction unmatched. The CDR3 is 14 amino acids. The germline gives CDR1 SGHKS, CDR2 YYEKEE (reference sequence). As DNA, the CDR3 is TGTGCCAGCAGCGCGGACAGGGGGCGAGGTACGCAGTATTTT. This sequence encodes CASSADRGRGTQYF.

This rearrangement joins TRBV5-6 to TRBJ1-1; no definite D call. The V end lost 1 base, the J end lost 0 bases, and 7 bases lay between the germline ends. CDR1 and CDR2 (germline): SGHDT, YYEEEE. The CDR3 runs to 14 residues. The CDR3: CASSLFDMNTEAFF. As DNA, the CDR3 is TGTGCCAGCAGCTTGTTTGATATGAACACTGAAGCTTTCTTT.

The chain has TRBV11-2 and TRBJ1-1; D might be TRBD1 (5 bases). The CDR3 length is 16 residues. The germline CDR1 and CDR2 sequences are SGHAT and FQNNGV. V lost 5 bases, J lost 4 bases, and 20 bases lay in between. CDR3: CASSQQSGGSGTEAFF. The CDR3 DNA is TGTGCCAGCAGCCAACAGTCTGGGGGGAGCGGCACTGAAGCTTTCTTT.

The gene calls are TRBV10-3 and TRBJ2-6; 8 positions agree with TRBD1. The trim removed 3 bases at V and 1 base at J, leaving 8 bases unmatched. This CDR3 spans 18 amino acids. CDR1 is ENHRY and CDR2 is SYGVKD in the germline V gene. As DNA, the CDR3 is TGTGCCATCAGTGAATCGACAGGGGTTGATTCTGGGGCCAACGTCCTGACTTTC. This codes for CAISESTGVDSGANVLTF.